These T cell receptor beta chains were read from a single sample in a study of CD8+ T cells in alopecia areata. The data were produced by immunoSEQ multiplex PCR, yet TCRdb's version contains in-frame clones alone and is incomplete. Seen here are 200,000 to 250,000 clones, less than 75% observed once, and the top ten hold roughly 1.6%. The input for sequencing was CD4+ T cells sorted from blood, taken at week 4, from a patient treated with tofacitinib. These receptors were obtained from a human donor with alopecia areata. Both conserved end residues are part of each CDR3. Fields, in order: J gene, V gene, CDR3 protein.

TRBJ1-1	TRBV4-1	CASSKGPNTEAFF
TRBJ2-7	TRBV20-1	CSARLGPEQYF
TRBJ1-1	TRBV7-2	CASSLVRLTEAFF
TRBJ1-1	TRBV30	CALEVGKYEAFF
TRBJ1-1	TRBV5-1	CASSLSQEMNTEAFF
TRBJ1-2	TRBV11-2	CASSLVQDTGYTF
TRBJ2-1	TRBV10-3	CAIGASGKDEQFF
TRBJ1-1	TRBV12-5	CASGPTAGEAFF
TRBJ1-5	TRBV15	CATSSVKKGQPQHF
TRBJ2-3	TRBV30	CAWSKGELSTDTQYF
TRBJ2-6	TRBV7-3	CASSLGGAGANVLTF
TRBJ2-1	TRBV7-2	CASSFPPGLAGLYNEQFF
TRBJ2-3	TRBV5-1	CASSLADRGDTQYF
TRBJ1-2	TRBV29-1	CSATQDVQGYTF
TRBJ2-5	TRBV6-6	CASSFPVAGETQYF
TRBJ2-7	TRBV2	CASSERQSYEQYF
TRBJ1-2	TRBV20-1	CSAPLPYGYTF
TRBJ1-6	TRBV5-1	CASSSRTGDSPLHF
TRBJ1-2	TRBV28	CASRPPGGAKYGYTF
TRBJ2-7	TRBV7-2	CASSTGHEQYF